The clone carrying this T cell receptor (beta chain) was seen a few times. The antigen is unknown. Between the trimmed V and J ends, which lost 3 bases and 4 bases, there was a span of 10 bases. The CDR3 extends over 14 amino acids. CDR1 is MNHNS, CDR2 SASEGT, per germline. Measured with immunoSEQ multiplex PCR; TCRdb has only the in-frame clones, and not every one. The sample lists more than 25,000 clones; approximately 86% were seen once. These data are taken from a study of OX40 agonist ivuxolimab in advanced cancers. Across the study: Dose-escalation patients had hepatocellular carcinoma, melanoma, renal cell or head and neck cancer.

Study findings and constraints: In the expanded peripheral T cells, antigen specificity was never determined.

The TCR sequence derives from an adult with an advanced solid tumor such as melanoma, head and neck, liver or kidney cancer. J is TRBJ1-5 and V is TRBV6-1; D is undetermined. The sequencing used CD4+ or CD8+ T cells sorted from blood, collected in a trial of the OX40 agonist ivuxolimab. For the CDR3, the DNA is TGTGCCAGCAGTGAGCACAGAGGGAATCAGCCCCAGCATTTT. Residues: CASSEHRGNQPQHF.